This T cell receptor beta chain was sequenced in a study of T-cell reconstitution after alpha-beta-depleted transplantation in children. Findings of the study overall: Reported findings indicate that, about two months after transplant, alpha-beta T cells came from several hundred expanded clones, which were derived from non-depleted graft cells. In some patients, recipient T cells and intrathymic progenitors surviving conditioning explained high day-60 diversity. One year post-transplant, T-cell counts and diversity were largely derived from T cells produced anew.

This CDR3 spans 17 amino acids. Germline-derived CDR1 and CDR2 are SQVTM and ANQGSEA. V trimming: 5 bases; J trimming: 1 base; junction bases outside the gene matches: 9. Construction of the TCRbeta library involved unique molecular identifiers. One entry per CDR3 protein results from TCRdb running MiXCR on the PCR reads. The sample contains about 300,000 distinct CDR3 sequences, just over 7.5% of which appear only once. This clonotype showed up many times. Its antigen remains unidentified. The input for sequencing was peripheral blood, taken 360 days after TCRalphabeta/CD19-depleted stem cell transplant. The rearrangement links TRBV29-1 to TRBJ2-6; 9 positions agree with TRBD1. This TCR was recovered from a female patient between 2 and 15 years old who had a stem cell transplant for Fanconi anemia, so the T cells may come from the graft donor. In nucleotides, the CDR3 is TGCAGCGTTTGGGCCGGGACAGGGATATCTGGGGCCAACGTCCTGACTTTC. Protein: CSVWAGTGISGANVLTF.